The T cell receptor beta chain under discussion was sequenced for a study of shared clonotypes between healthy human individuals. Findings and caveats of the study: Clonotype sharing among donors, it was expected, would be affected by sequencing depth. Naive CD4 clonotype sharing across several donors was about 5%. Represented genetic and exposure-history diversity was restricted by having few donors.

Sequencing was performed with immunoSEQ multiplex PCR; in TCRdb, only in-frame clones are kept and a portion is missing. The sample has more than 2 million clones, approximately 94% seen once. Naive CD8 cells were CD45RO-negative, positively selected for CCR7, excluding terminally differentiated effector memory CD45RA+ cells. Comments on this clone: Its antigen remains unknown.

Germline V CDR1 and CDR2: SNHLY, FYNNEI. This CDR3 has 15 amino acids. With V trimmed by 6 bases and J by 1 base, 5 bases remained unmatched. The chain employs TRBV2 and TRBJ1-5; 8 bases line up with TRBD1. Sample: naive CD8+ T cells sorted from blood. The sequence was obtained from a man younger than 35 in good health. The CDR3 loop is CASSGQGWSNQPQHF. CDR3 bases: TGTGCCAGCAGCGGACAGGGATGGAGCAATCAGCCCCAGCATTTT.